This passage covers 14 T cell receptor beta chains from one sample sequenced in a study of T-cell reconstitution after alpha-beta-depleted transplantation in children. TCRbeta library construction was performed incorporating unique molecular identifiers. MiXCR, applied by TCRdb to the PCR reads, yields one record per CDR3 protein. This sample has 65,000 to 75,000 distinct CDR3 sequences, with 4.9% found just once. Sequencing used PBMCs, mostly from graft donor cells, obtained 180 days after TCRalphabeta/CD19-depleted stem cell transplant. The receptors originated from a boy under three years old who had a stem cell transplant for acute myeloid leukemia, so the T cells may come from the graft donor.

Many counts were recorded for this clonotype. This rearrangement joins TRBV9 to TRBJ2-1; TRBD2 aligns across 11 bases. J gave up 6 bases and V 0 bases, and 5 bases lay outside the gene matches. CDR1 and CDR2 (germline): SGDLS, YYNGEE. The CDR3 loop spans 16 amino acids. The CDR3 loop reads CASSVAGTSGINEQFF. The DNA of the CDR3 is TGTGCCAGCAGCGTAGCCGGGACTAGCGGCATCAATGAGCAGTTCTTC. Using reference TRBV9 and TRBJ2-1 for the parts outside the CDR3, the full variable domain is DSGVTQTPKHLITATGQRVTLRCSPRSGDLSVYWYQQSLDQGLQFLIQYYNGEERAKGNILERFSAQQFPDLHSELNLSSLELGDSALYFCASSVAGTSGINEQFFGPGTRLTVL.

This clonotype has only a few counts. The chain links TRBV20-1 to TRBJ1-5; D might be TRBD1 (6 bases). V lost 0 bases, J lost 5 bases, and 14 bases lay in between. This CDR3 comprises 15 residues. From germline, CDR1 is DFQATT and CDR2 SNEGSKA (reference sequence). The CDR3 DNA follows: TGCAGTGCTAGAGATCGGGCAGGGGTTTATCAGCCCCAGCATTTT. It encodes CSARDRAGVYQPQHF.

This clonotype has a count of ten or more. The genes are TRBV5-6 and TRBJ2-7; D is ambiguous. V lost 0 bases and J lost 0, with 4 bases in between. Germline lookup yields CDR1 SGHDT and CDR2 YYEEEE. CDR3 length: 13 residues. This CDR3 reads CASSLGVSYEQYF. The CDR3 bases are TGTGCCAGCAGCTTGGGGGTCTCCTACGAGCAGTACTTC. Full variable domain (missing parts from reference TRBV5-6 and TRBJ2-7): DAGVTQSPTHLIKTRGQQVTLRCSPKSGHDTVSWYQQALGQGPQFIFQYYEEEERQRGNFPDRFSGHQFPNYSSELNVNALLLGDSALYLCASSLGVSYEQYFGPGTRLTVT.

This clonotype has just a few counts. The chain uses TRBV19 and TRBJ1-2; 8 bases map to TRBD1. J lost 4 bases, V lost 4 bases, and 5 bases had no gene match. Germline V CDR1 and CDR2: LNHDA, SQIVND (reference sequence). This CDR3 contains 14 residues. CDR3 region: CASSRTGPSYGYTF. CDR3 bases: TGTGCCAGTAGTAGGACAGGGCCGAGCTATGGCTACACCTTC.

This clonotype has ten or more counts. This chain links TRBV7-2 with TRBJ2-5; the D is unclear. Trimming left V 3 bases short and J 4 bases short, with 3 bases between. Looked up from germline, CDR1 is SGHTA and CDR2 is FQGNSA. The CDR3 loop spans 11 amino acids. CDR3 protein: CASSFIETQYF. CDR3 in DNA: TGTGCCAGCAGCTTCATAGAGACCCAGTACTTC.

This clonotype was recorded at least ten times. The chain recombines TRBV11-2 with TRBJ1-1; 9 nucleotides line up with TRBD1. Germline values: CDR1 SGHAT, CDR2 FQNNGV. CDR3 length equals 12 residues. Losses at the gene ends were 4 bases for V and 10 bases for J; bases not matched to a gene: 4. CDR3 DNA: TGTGCCAGCAGCTCCTCGACAGGGGGAGCTTTCTTT. It yields the protein CASSSSTGGAFF.

This clonotype was recorded at least ten times. J is TRBJ2-2 and V is TRBV24-1; TRBD1 is a possible D gene (6 bases). Looked up from germline, CDR1 is KGHDR and CDR2 is SFDVKD. The V end was cut by 4 bases, the J end by 0 bases, with 11 bases between. The CDR3 loop spans 16 amino acids. The CDR3, as DNA: TGTGCCACCAGTGACCCCGGGACACCGAACACCGGGGAGCTGTTTTTT. This encodes CATSDPGTPNTGELFF.

This clonotype has a count of ten or more. The V and J genes are TRBV5-1 and TRBJ2-3; D is ambiguous. Germline CDR1 reads SGHRS; CDR2 reads YFSETQ. V lost 0 bases to trimming and J lost 2 bases, with 7 bases between them. The CDR3 consists of 14 residues. For the CDR3, the DNA is TGCGCCAGCAGCTTGGAAGCCCCCACAGATACGCAGTATTTT. This gives the protein CASSLEAPTDTQYF.

This clonotype has ten or more counts. The chain couples TRBV11-3 to TRBJ2-1; the D gene is possibly TRBD2 (7 bases). The germline CDR1 and CDR2 sequences are SGHNT and YENEEA. V dropped 1 base and J dropped 2 bases, with 18 bases sitting between them. The CDR3 contains 18 residues. Here the CDR3 DNA reads TGTGCCAGCAGCTTAGGGGTCGGGGGGCGAAACCCCTACAATGAGCAGTTCTTC. Translated, it gives CASSLGVGGRNPYNEQFF.

This clonotype came up many times. The rearrangement joins TRBV12-3 or TRBV12-4 to TRBJ2-1; either TRBD1 or TRBD2 may supply D (5 bases each). CDR3 size: 12 residues. V was clipped by 6 bases and J by 9 bases, with 12 bases between them. CDR3 DNA sequence: TGTGCCAGCAGGCAACTAGGGGTTGAGCAGTTCTTC. Encoded protein: CASRQLGVEQFF.

CDR3 in amino acids: CASTLRTGGNFGQPQHF. The CDR3 DNA reads as TGTGCCAGCACTTTACGGACAGGGGGGAATTTCGGTCAGCCCCAGCATTTT. The chain recombines TRBV6-5 with TRBJ1-5; TRBD1 aligns across 10 bases. Germline CDR1 is MNHEY and CDR2 is SVGAGI. After removal of 7 bases from V and 6 bases from J, the junction contained 15 bases not matched to a gene. The CDR3 has 17 amino acids.

This rearrangement joins TRBV7-8 to TRBJ1-1; D not resolved. Trimming stripped 1 base from V and 9 bases from J, with 18 bases between. The CDR3 is 15 residues long. Germline assignment: CDR1 SGHVS and CDR2 FQNEAQ. CDR3 amino acids: CASSLGVPGGSKAFF. CDR3 bases: TGTGCCAGCAGCTTAGGTGTCCCCGGAGGTTCGAAAGCTTTCTTT.

This clonotype was counted ten times or more. J is TRBJ2-1 and V is TRBV7-2; 8 bases map to TRBD2. Trimming took 1 base from V and 2 from J; bases not matched to a gene: 1. The CDR3 contains 15 residues. Germline-derived CDR1 and CDR2 are SGHTA and FQGNSA. CDR3 in amino acids: CASSLEGLAYNEQFF. Here the CDR3 DNA reads TGTGCCAGCAGCTTAGAGGGACTAGCCTACAATGAGCAGTTCTTC.

This clonotype was observed many times. The chain links TRBV6-5 to TRBJ1-2; TRBD1 aligns across 9 bases. The V gene end was trimmed by 0 bases and the J gene end by 8 bases; junction bases not matched to a gene: 7. The germline gives CDR1 MNHEY, CDR2 SVGAGI. The CDR3 contains 15 residues. As DNA, the CDR3 is TGTGCCAGCAGTTACTCGAACAGGGGGCGGTGGGGCTACACCTTC. Translation: CASSYSNRGRWGYTF.